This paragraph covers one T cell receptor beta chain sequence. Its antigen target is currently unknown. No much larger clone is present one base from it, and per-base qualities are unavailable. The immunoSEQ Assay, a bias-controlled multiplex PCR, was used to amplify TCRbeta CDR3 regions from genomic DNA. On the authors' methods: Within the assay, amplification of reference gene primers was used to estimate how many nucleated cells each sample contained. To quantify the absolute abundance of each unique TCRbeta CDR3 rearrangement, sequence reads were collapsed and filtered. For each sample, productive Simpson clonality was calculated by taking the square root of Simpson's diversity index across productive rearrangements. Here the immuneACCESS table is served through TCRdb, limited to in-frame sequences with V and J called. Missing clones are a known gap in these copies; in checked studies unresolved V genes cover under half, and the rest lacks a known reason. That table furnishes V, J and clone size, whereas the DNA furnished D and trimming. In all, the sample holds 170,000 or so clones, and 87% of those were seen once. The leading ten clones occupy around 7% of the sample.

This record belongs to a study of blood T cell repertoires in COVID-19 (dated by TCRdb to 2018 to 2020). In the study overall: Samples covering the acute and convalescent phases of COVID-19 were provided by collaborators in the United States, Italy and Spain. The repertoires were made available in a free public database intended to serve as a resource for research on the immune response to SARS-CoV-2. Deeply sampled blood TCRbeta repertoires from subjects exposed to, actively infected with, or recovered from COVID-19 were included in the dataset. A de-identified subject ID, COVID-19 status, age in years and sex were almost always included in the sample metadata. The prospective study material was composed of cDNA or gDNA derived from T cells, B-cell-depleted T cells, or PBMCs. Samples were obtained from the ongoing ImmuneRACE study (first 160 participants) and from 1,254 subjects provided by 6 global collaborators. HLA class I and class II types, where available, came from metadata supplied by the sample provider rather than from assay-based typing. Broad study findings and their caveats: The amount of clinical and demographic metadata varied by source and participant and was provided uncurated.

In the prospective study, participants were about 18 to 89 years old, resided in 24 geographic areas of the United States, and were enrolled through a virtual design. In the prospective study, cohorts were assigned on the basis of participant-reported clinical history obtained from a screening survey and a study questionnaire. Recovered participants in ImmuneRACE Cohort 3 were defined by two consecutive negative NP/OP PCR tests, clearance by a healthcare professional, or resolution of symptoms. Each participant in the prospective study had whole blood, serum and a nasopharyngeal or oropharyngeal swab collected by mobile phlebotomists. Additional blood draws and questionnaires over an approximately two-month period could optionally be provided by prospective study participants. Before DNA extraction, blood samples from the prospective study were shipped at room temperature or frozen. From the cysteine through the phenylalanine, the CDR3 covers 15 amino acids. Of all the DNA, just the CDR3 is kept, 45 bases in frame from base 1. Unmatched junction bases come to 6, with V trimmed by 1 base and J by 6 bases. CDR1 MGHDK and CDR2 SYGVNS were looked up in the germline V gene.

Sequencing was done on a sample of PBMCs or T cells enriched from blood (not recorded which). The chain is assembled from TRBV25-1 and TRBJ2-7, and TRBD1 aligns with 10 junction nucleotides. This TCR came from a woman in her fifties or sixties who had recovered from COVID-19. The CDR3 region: CASSESGTGESEQYF. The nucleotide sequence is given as TGTGCCAGCAGTGAATCCGGGACAGGGGAGTCCGAGCAGTACTTC.